The clone carrying this T cell receptor (beta chain) occurred many times. Its antigen is undetermined. The sample originates from a study of T cells in Graves' hyperthyroidism and ophthalmopathy. The germline V gene has CDR1 SNHLY and CDR2 FYNNEI. The ends were cut back, 3 bases at V and 5 bases at J, with 8 bases in the middle. This CDR3 is 13 amino acids long. Findings and limits, study-wide: Researchers report that a 13 V-J model separated ophthalmopathy from stable hyperthyroidism. Model-based prediction identified ophthalmopathy a median approximately 6.2 months prior to its onset.

The diagnostic basis comprised clinical symptoms, serum thyroxine and TRAb, thyroid ultrasound and orbital computed tomography. RNA transcripts gave rise to amplified TCR beta CDR3 regions. The HTBI primer set drove a first-round RT-PCR of the TCR CDR3. TCRdb reprocessed the multiplex PCR reads via MiXCR and lists one record per CDR3 protein. The data contain roughly 750,000 distinct CDR3 sequences, about 15% of them singletons. The sequenced sample consisted of blood. The rearrangement joins TRBV2 to TRBJ1-5; possibly TRBD1 for D (5 bases). This TCR was recovered from a man younger than 35 with Graves' hyperthyroidism. The CDR3: CASSEVGDQPQHF. The CDR3 nucleotides are TGTGCCAGCAGTGAGGTGGGGGATCAGCCCCAGCATTTT.